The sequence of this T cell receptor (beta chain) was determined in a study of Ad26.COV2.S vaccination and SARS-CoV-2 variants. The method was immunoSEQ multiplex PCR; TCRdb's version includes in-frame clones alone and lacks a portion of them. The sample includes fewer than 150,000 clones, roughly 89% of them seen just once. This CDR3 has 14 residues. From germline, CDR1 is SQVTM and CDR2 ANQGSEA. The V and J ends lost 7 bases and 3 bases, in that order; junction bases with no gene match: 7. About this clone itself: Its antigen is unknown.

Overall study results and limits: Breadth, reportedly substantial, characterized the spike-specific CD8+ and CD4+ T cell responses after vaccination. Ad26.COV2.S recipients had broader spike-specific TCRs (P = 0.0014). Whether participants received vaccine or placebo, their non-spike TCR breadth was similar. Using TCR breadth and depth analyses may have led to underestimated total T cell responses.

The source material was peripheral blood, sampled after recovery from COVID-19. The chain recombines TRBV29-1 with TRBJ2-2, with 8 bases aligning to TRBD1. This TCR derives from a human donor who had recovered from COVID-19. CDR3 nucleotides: TGCAGCGGACTCGGACAGGGTGACACCGGGGAGCTGTTTTTT. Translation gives CSGLGQGDTGELFF.